The entry that follows covers one TCR beta chain sequence. Antigen unknown. The CDR3 runs to 17 residues. The germline CDR1 and CDR2 sequences are DFQATT and SNEGSKA (reference sequence). With 0 bases clipped from V and 4 bases from J, the junction kept 11 bases outside the gene matches. Original data processing: Researchers built a distant-metastasis classifier for papillary thyroid cancer that drew on CDR3 differences across clinicopathological groups. TCRdb reanalyzed the PCR reads with MiXCR. TCRdb's processing, not the study's, gives the V and J calls here. The repertoire holds 4,500 to 6,500 clones, with roughly 18% as singletons. Patients were all untreated before their thyroid surgery. This sample was taken from a study of metastatic and nonmetastatic thyroid tumors. Overall study context: Comparative analysis of repertoires was undertaken across blood and tumor or nodule tissue obtained from malignant and benign thyroid patients. Study-level results: When malignant thyroid tumors were compared with benign nodules, TCR beta diversity was reportedly significantly higher in the malignant tumors. This held in both blood and tumor samples.

The sequencing input was adjacent normal tissue. This clonotype was obtained from a female donor with papillary thyroid cancer or a benign thyroid nodule (not recorded which). Some clones in this sample may be carry-over from other donors' samples. V and J are TRBV20-1 and TRBJ2-3; 9 bases line up with TRBD2. CDR3 protein: CSAREAASGMSPDTQYF. In nucleotides, the CDR3 is TGCAGTGCTAGAGAGGCGGCTAGCGGGATGAGTCCAGATACGCAGTATTTT.